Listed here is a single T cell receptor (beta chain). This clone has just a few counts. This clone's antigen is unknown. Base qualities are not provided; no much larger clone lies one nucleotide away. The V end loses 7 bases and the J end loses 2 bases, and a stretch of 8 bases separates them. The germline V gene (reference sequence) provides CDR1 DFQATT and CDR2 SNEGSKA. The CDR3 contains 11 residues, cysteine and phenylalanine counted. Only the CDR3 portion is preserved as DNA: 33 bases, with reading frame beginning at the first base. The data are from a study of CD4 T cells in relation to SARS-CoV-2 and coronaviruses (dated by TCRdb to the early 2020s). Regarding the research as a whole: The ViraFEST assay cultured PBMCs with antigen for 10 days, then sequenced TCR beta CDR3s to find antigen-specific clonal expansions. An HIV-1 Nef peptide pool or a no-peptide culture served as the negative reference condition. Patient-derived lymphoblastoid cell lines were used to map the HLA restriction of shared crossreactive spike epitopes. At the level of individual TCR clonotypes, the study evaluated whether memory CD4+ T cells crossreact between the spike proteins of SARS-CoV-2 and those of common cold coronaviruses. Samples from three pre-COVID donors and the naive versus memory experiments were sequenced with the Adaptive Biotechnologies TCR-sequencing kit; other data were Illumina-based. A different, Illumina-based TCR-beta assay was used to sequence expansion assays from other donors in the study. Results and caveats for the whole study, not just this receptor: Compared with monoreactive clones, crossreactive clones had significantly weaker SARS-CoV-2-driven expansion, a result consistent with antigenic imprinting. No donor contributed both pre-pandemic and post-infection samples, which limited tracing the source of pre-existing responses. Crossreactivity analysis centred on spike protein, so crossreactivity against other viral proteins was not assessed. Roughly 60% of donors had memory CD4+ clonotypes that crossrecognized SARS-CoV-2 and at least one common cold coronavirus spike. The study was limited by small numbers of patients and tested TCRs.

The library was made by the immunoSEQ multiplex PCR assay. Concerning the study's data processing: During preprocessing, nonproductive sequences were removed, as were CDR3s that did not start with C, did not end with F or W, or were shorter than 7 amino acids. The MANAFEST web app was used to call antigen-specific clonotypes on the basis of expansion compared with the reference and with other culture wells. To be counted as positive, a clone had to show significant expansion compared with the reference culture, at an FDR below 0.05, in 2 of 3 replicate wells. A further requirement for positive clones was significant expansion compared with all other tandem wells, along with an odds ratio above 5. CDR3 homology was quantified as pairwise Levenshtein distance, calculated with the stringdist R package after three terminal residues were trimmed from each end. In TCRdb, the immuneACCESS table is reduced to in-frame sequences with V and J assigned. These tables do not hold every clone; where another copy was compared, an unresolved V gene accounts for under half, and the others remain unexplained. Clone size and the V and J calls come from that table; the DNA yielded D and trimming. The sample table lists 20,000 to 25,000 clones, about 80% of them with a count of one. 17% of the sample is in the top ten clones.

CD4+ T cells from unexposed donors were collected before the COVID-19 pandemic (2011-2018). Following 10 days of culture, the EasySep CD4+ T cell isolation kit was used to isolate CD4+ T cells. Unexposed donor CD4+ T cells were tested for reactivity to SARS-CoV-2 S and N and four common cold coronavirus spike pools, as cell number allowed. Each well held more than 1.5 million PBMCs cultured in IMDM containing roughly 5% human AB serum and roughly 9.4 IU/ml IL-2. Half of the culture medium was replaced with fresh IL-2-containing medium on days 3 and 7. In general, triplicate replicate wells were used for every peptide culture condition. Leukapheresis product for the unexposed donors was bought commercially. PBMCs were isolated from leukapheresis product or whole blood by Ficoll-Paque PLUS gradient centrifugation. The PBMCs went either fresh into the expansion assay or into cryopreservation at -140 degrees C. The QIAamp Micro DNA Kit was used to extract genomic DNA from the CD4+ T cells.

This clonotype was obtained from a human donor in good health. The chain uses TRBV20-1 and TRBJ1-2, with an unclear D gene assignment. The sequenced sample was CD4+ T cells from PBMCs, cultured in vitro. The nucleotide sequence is TGCAGTGGTGATGGGAACTATGGCTACACCTTC. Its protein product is CSGDGNYGYTF.